A single sample gave rise to the 30 T cell receptor beta chains below, sequenced in a study of regulatory T cells in long-lasting Graves disease. Arm-PCR of CDR3 regions and iRepertoire HTBI primers were used to build TCR beta libraries. TCRdb ran MiXCR on the multiplex PCR reads and lists one entry per CDR3 protein. The sample has roughly 610,000 distinct CDR3 sequences, roughly 16% seen once. Time point reported: newly diagnosed GD, antithyroid drugs for less than 3 months. PBMC-extracted RNA yielded the TCR library. Another study also made use of these data, one on T cells in Graves' hyperthyroidism and ophthalmopathy.

The sample was peripheral blood mononuclear cells (PBMCs), taken at new diagnosis, from a patient treated with antithyroid drugs. The receptors shown here come from a man aged 18 to 29 with Graves disease.

The chain recombines TRBV9 with TRBJ2-1, with TRBD2 as a possible D gene (5 bases). The CDR3 covers 12 residues. The V gene lost 6 bases and the J gene lost 7 bases, with 11 bases spanning the gap. Germline V gives CDR1 SGDLS, CDR2 YYNGEE. The DNA for the CDR3 is TGTGCCAGCAACGGGGTGAGGAATGAGCAGTTCTTC. Its protein is CASNGVRNEQFF.

This chain links TRBV19 with TRBJ1-5; a possible D gene is TRBD1 (6 bases). The CDR3 sequence is 14 residues long. Germline V gene sequence: CDR1 LNHDA, CDR2 SQIVND (reference sequence). V lost 4 bases and J lost 6, with 13 bases in between. This CDR3 reads CASSTVRGAQPQHF. The CDR3, as DNA: TGTGCCAGTAGTACCGTCCGGGGGGCTCAGCCCCAGCATTTT.

This clonotype was detected ten times or more. This chain joins TRBV11-2 and TRBJ1-1, with D possibly matching TRBD1 (5 bases). CDR1 SGHAT and CDR2 FQNNGV come from the germline V gene. The CDR3 length is 14 residues. The ends were cut back, 5 bases at V and 0 bases at J, with 10 bases in the middle. CDR3 region: CASSGDGVNTEAFF. The DNA of the CDR3 is TGTGCCAGCAGCGGGGACGGTGTGAACACTGAAGCTTTCTTT.

This clonotype was counted at least ten times. The chain joins TRBV7-2 to TRBJ2-7; 7 positions match TRBD2. V shed 1 base and J 4 bases; nucleotides not matched to a gene: 4. There are 14 residues in the CDR3. CDR1 is SGHTA, CDR2 FQGNSA, per germline. CDR3 sequence (DNA): TGTGCCAGCAGCTTAGTCACTAGCGCTTACGAGCAGTACTTC. As protein: CASSLVTSAYEQYF.

This clonotype was seen more than once but under ten times. The V call is TRBV30, the J call TRBJ2-3, with 8 bases aligning to TRBD1. CDR1 is GTSNPN, CDR2 SVGIG, per germline (reference sequence). The CDR3 is 15 residues long. The trim removed 2 bases at V and 4 bases at J, leaving 8 bases unmatched. This chain's CDR3 is CAWSQGAYGPDTQYF. CDR3 nucleotide sequence: TGTGCCTGGAGTCAGGGGGCGTACGGACCAGATACGCAGTATTTT.

This clonotype was counted ten times or more. The chain recombines TRBV30 with TRBJ2-3, with 8 bases matching TRBD2. CDR1 is GTSNPN, CDR2 SVGIG, per germline (reference sequence). V lost 3 bases and J lost 10; bases outside the gene matches: 3. The CDR3 loop spans 11 amino acids. CDR3 nucleotides: TGTGCCTGGAGGTGGCGGGAGGCGCAGTATTTT. Residues: CAWRWREAQYF.

The gene calls are TRBV5-1 and TRBJ1-3, with no clear D. The CDR3 totals 14 residues. CDR1 is SGHRS, CDR2 YFSETQ, per germline. The V end lost 0 bases, the J end lost 0 bases, and 4 bases lay between the germline ends. CDR3 loop: CASSLVDSGNTIYF. The CDR3 DNA reads as TGCGCCAGCAGCTTGGTTGACTCTGGAAACACCATATATTTT.

The chain's CDR3 is CASSEGADEQYF. The CDR3 nucleotides are TGCGCCAGCAGTGAGGGGGCTGACGAGCAGTACTTC. V and J are TRBV5-1 and TRBJ2-7; 7 nucleotides line up with TRBD1. J gave up 5 bases and V 5 bases, and 4 bases lay outside the gene matches. The CDR3 has 12 amino acids. Germline CDR1 SGHRS, CDR2 YFSETQ.

In its sample, this clonotype was seen many times. The chain is built from TRBV29-1 and TRBJ1-5; 8 positions match TRBD1. J lost 5 bases, V lost 4 bases, and 4 bases had no gene match. The germline CDR1 and CDR2 sequences are SQVTM and ANQGSEA. This CDR3 is built from 13 residues. DNA of the CDR3: TGCAGCGTTGGGACAGGGCCGGATCAGCCCCAGCATTTT. It translates to CSVGTGPDQPQHF.

The chain combines TRBV7-3 with TRBJ2-7, with TRBD1 as a possible D gene (5 bases). This CDR3 region has 14 residues. The V gene lost 5 bases and the J gene lost 7 bases, with 18 bases spanning the gap. CDR1 is SGHTA and CDR2 is FQGTGA in the germline V gene. CDR3 amino acids: CASSPTSDSLEQYF. The CDR3 nucleotides are TGTGCCAGCAGCCCGACCTCAGACAGCCTGGAGCAGTACTTC.

The sample holds a few counts of this clonotype. This chain connects TRBV5-8 to TRBJ1-5; D is unresolved. CDR3 length: 17 residues. The V gene's germline CDR1 is SGHTS and CDR2 YDEGEE. V gave up 4 bases and J gave up 0 bases, with 17 bases separating them. The CDR3 DNA reads as TGTGCCAGCAGCGTACATCCTGGAATTTCTAGCAATCAGCCCCAGCATTTT. Translated: CASSVHPGISSNQPQHF.

CDR3 sequence reads: CASSEFGGSISNEQFF. In DNA, the CDR3 is TGTGCCAGCAGTGAGTTTGGCGGGAGCATATCAAATGAGCAGTTCTTC. V usage is TRBV25-1 and J usage is TRBJ2-1; 7 bases fit TRBD2. This CDR3 region has 16 residues. Looked up from germline, CDR1 is MGHDK and CDR2 is SYGVNS. V shed 3 bases, J shed 7 bases, and the junction held 12 bases outside the gene matches.

The chain employs TRBV19 and TRBJ1-2, with 11 bases lining up with TRBD1. Germline CDR1 is LNHDA and CDR2 is SQIVND (reference sequence). V was clipped by 4 bases and J by 7 bases; unmatched bases: 8. CDR3 length: 15 amino acids. The CDR3 is CASSTSGQGAFGYTF. The CDR3 nucleotides are TGTGCCAGTAGTACGTCCGGACAGGGGGCCTTTGGCTACACCTTC. The complete variable domain, with remaining parts taken from reference TRBV19 and TRBJ1-2, reads DGGITQSPKYLFRKEGQNVTLSCEQNLNHDAMYWYRQDPGQGLRLIYYSQIVNDFQKGDIAEGYSVSREKKESFPLTVTSAQKNPTAFYLCASSTSGQGAFGYTFGSGTRLTVV.

In this sample, this clonotype turned up a few times. The genes are TRBV19 and TRBJ2-5; D remains unclear. V was clipped by 3 bases and J by 5 bases, with 10 bases between them. CDR1 is LNHDA, CDR2 SQIVND, per germline (reference sequence). CDR3 length: 13 amino acids. CDR3 amino acids: CASSMTMGETQYF. CDR3 sequence (DNA): TGTGCCAGTAGTATGACGATGGGGGAGACCCAGTACTTC.

This rearrangement joins TRBV4-1 to TRBJ2-7; 14 bases line up with TRBD2. V shed 5 bases, J shed 0 bases, and the junction held 6 bases outside the gene matches. Germline-derived CDR1 and CDR2 are MGHRA and YSYEKL. This CDR3 contains 17 residues. The CDR3 sequence is CASSGRGLAGVSYEQYF. CDR3 in DNA: TGCGCCAGCAGCGGACGGGGACTAGCGGGAGTCTCCTACGAGCAGTACTTC.

This clonotype was found a few times. The chain joins TRBV18 to TRBJ1-3; D is uncertain. Germline CDR1 and CDR2: KGHSH and LQKENI. The germline V and J ends were trimmed by 3 bases and 0 bases, with 9 bases remaining between them. The CDR3 length is 15 residues. CDR3 region: CASSPVTDSGNTIYF. The CDR3 nucleotides are TGTGCCAGCTCACCGGTAACGGACTCTGGAAACACCATATATTTT.

The chain couples TRBV19 to TRBJ2-4; TRBD1 aligns across 7 bases. The CDR3 has 15 amino acids. CDR1 and CDR2 from the germline V gene are LNHDA and SQIVND (reference sequence). After removal of 4 bases from V and 1 base from J, the junction contained 4 bases not matched to a gene. Here the CDR3 reads CASSKTGEAKNIQYF. As DNA, the CDR3 is TGTGCCAGTAGTAAAACAGGGGAGGCCAAAAACATTCAGTACTTC.

The gene calls are TRBV7-6 and TRBJ1-3; D gene unclear. Trimming stripped 5 bases from V and 3 bases from J, with 11 bases between. The germline CDR1 and CDR2 sequences are SGHVS and FNYEAQ. The CDR3 runs 14 residues. The CDR3, as DNA: TGTGCCAGCAGCGTCGCACAGCATGGAAACACCATATATTTT. It translates to CASSVAQHGNTIYF. The full variable domain, completed using reference TRBV7-6 and TRBJ1-3, is GAGVSQSPRYKVTKRGQDVALRCDPISGHVSLYWYRQALGQGPEFLTYFNYEAQQDKSGLPNDRFSAERPEGSISTLTIQRTEQRDSAMYRCASSVAQHGNTIYFGEGSWLTVV.

This clonotype showed up many times. This sequence joins TRBV12-3 or TRBV12-4 and TRBJ1-5; 11 positions agree with TRBD1. This CDR3 is 15 amino acids long. Unmatched junction bases numbered 3, after V lost 3 bases and J lost 5 bases. The CDR3 region is CASSLGQGGHQPQHF. DNA of the CDR3: TGTGCCAGCAGTTTGGGACAGGGGGGCCATCAGCCCCAGCATTTT.

This clonotype has a count of ten or more. The chain carries TRBV25-1 and TRBJ2-1, with D perhaps being TRBD1 or TRBD2 (5 bases each). CDR1 is MGHDK and CDR2 is SYGVNS in the germline V gene. The V and J ends lost 2 bases and 6 bases respectively, with 14 bases between them. The length of the CDR3 is 15 residues. As DNA, the CDR3 is TGTGCCAGCAGTGAAATGTGGGGGTCGACCAATGAGCAGTTCTTC. It translates to CASSEMWGSTNEQFF.

This clonotype has a count of ten or more. The chain uses TRBV7-3 and TRBJ2-1, with D perhaps matching TRBD1 (6 bases). This CDR3 comprises 14 residues. V gave up 1 base and J gave up 6 bases, with 10 bases separating them. Germline values: CDR1 SGHTA, CDR2 FQGTGA. For the CDR3, the DNA is TGTGCCAGCAGCTTAATTGGGGGCCGCAATGAGCAGTTCTTC. Protein sequence: CASSLIGGRNEQFF.

This clonotype was observed at least ten times. The chain has TRBV20-1 and TRBJ2-7; 7 bases line up with TRBD2. The trim removed 5 bases at V and 0 bases at J, leaving 10 bases unmatched. The germline V gene has CDR1 DFQATT and CDR2 SNEGSKA (reference sequence). The CDR3 length is 15 residues. CDR3 in amino acids: CSAGPGLPSSYEQYF. The CDR3 DNA reads as TGCAGTGCTGGTCCGGGACTACCCAGCTCCTACGAGCAGTACTTC.

This clonotype was counted many times. V and J are TRBV5-1 and TRBJ2-1, with 7 bases matching TRBD2. Germline V lookup: CDR1 SGHRS, CDR2 YFSETQ. V lost 3 bases, J lost 6 bases, and 9 bases stayed unmatched. This CDR3 has 15 amino acids. The DNA for the CDR3 is TGCGCCAGCAGCTCTGAGCGGGGACCCTCCAATGAGCAGTTCTTC. It encodes CASSSERGPSNEQFF.

This clonotype occurred a few times. The chain has TRBV6-2 or TRBV6-3 and TRBJ1-1, with D perhaps matching TRBD1 (6 bases). Per germline, CDR1 MNHEY and CDR2 SVGEGT. CDR3 size: 17 residues. Trimming removed 2 bases from V and 0 bases from J, with 16 bases in between. CDR3 DNA sequence: TGTGCCAGCAGTTACGATCAGGGATGGGACATGAACACTGAAGCTTTCTTT. Its translation: CASSYDQGWDMNTEAFF.

CDR3 protein: CASKKDRVGYEQYF. CDR3 coding DNA: TGTGCCAGCAAAAAAGACAGGGTGGGCTACGAGCAGTACTTC. This chain joins TRBV27 and TRBJ2-7; TRBD1 agrees at 7 bases. Germline V lookup: CDR1 MNHEY, CDR2 SMNVEV (reference sequence). The CDR3 spans 14 residues. V trimming: 7 bases; J trimming: 3 bases; junction bases outside the gene matches: 9.

The sample holds many counts of this clonotype. This sequence joins TRBV27 and TRBJ2-7; D not resolved. From germline, CDR1 is MNHEY and CDR2 SMNVEV (reference sequence). Between the trimmed V and J ends, which lost 2 bases and 1 base, there was a span of 9 bases. This CDR3 region has 14 residues. CDR3: CASSLDLGSYEQYF. The CDR3 coding sequence is TGTGCCAGCAGTTTAGATCTGGGATCCTACGAGCAGTACTTC.

This clonotype was observed a few times. This chain uses TRBV5-1 with TRBJ2-7, with 10 positions matching TRBD2. The CDR3 consists of 14 residues. Germline trimming cut 4 bases from V and 5 bases from J; bases unmatched to any gene: 6. The germline V gene encodes CDR1 SGHRS and CDR2 YFSETQ. The CDR3 nucleotides are TGCGCCAGCAGCGAGGGACTAGCGAATCACGAGCAGTACTTC. This sequence encodes CASSEGLANHEQYF.

This clonotype was recorded many times. The junction does not match germline at one end; this may be a read error. The rearrangement joins TRBV12-3 or TRBV12-4 to TRBJ1-6, with D possibly TRBD1 on 6 matching bases. The CDR3 covers 14 residues. The CDR3 loop is CASSETGGRSPLHF. CDR3 nucleotides: TGCGCCAGCAGTGAGACAGGAGGGAGGTCACCCCTCCACTTT.

The table lists this clonotype with many counts. V usage is TRBV2 and J usage is TRBJ1-2; D perhaps matches TRBD1 (6 bases). CDR3 length equals 14 residues. The germline V and J ends were trimmed by 2 bases and 6 bases, with 13 bases remaining between them. The V gene's germline CDR1 is SNHLY and CDR2 FYNNEI. CDR3 protein: CASSEIDRIDGYTF. The CDR3 DNA reads TGTGCCAGCAGTGAAATCGACAGGATCGATGGCTACACCTTC.

The rearrangement uses TRBV4-1 and TRBJ1-2, with D possibly TRBD1 on 5 matching bases. V lost 6 bases, J lost 5 bases, and 25 bases lay in between. The CDR3 spans 17 residues. The germline CDR1 and CDR2 sequences are MGHRA and YSYEKL. This chain's CDR3 is CASRRAGIGSRGYGYTF. In DNA, the CDR3 is TGCGCCAGCAGGAGGGCGGGAATCGGCTCAAGGGGTTATGGCTACACCTTC.